This T cell receptor (beta chain) was sequenced for a study of T cell responses to AZD1222 COVID-19 vaccine. Study-level findings and limits: Clonal diversity may have been underestimated in mostly white British donors.

The length of the CDR3 is 14 residues. The V gene's germline CDR1 is SGHDN and CDR2 FVKESK. The V end lost 4 bases, the J end lost 4 bases, and 10 bases lay between the germline ends. A remark on this clone: Its matching antigen is unknown.

Only in-frame clones appear in the TCRdb table, and some are missing; sequencing was by immunoSEQ multiplex PCR. The sample lists roughly 20,000 clones; roughly 82% were seen once. The source was peripheral blood, collected on day 0 of AZD1222 vaccination. The rearrangement joins TRBV14 to TRBJ2-2, with D tentatively TRBD1 or TRBD2 (5 bases each). The receptor comes from an adult in good health. CDR3 sequence reads: CASSPAGTTGELFF. In nucleotides, the CDR3 is TGTGCCAGCAGCCCTGCAGGGACCACCGGGGAGCTGTTTTTT. Supplemented by reference TRBV14 and TRBJ2-2, the full variable domain reads EAGVTQFPSHSVIEKGQTVTLRCDPISGHDNLYWYRRVMGKEIKFLLHFVKESKQDESGMPNNRFLAERTGGTYSTLKVQPAELEDSGVYFCASSPAGTTGELFFGEGSRLTVL.